This TCR beta chain was observed in a study of T cells in Graves' hyperthyroidism and ophthalmopathy (dated by TCRdb to the late 2010s). General notes on the study: Peripheral blood was sampled at the time of initial diagnosis, prior to any treatment. To identify TCR V-J signatures that set the groups apart, the researchers used a discovery cohort of 95 to 100 patients, made up of 43 with Graves' ophthalmopathy and 57 with stable Graves' hyperthyroidism. An independent validation cohort of around 19 hyperthyroidism patients and over 15 patients who later progressed to ophthalmopathy tested prospective prediction of ophthalmopathy. The roughly 91 discovery patients were randomly split 7:3 into training and test sets. The study also compared thyroid tissue and blood T-cell repertoires from five or six Graves' hyperthyroidism patients. Once sampling was done, hyperthyroidism patients were given methimazole at a starting dose of 30 mg daily, whereas ophthalmopathy patients were given high-dose intravenous methylprednisolone. According to the paper, TCR Vbeta CDR3 sequencing was carried out on 135 peripheral blood samples, which came from more than 40 ophthalmopathy, roughly 75 hyperthyroidism and some 17 progressor patients. Overall results and qualifications from the work: During validation, the model predicted progression to ophthalmopathy a median of roughly six months ahead of onset, with just under 71% sensitivity and 72% to 80% specificity. Sample size was not statistically predetermined, and blinding of investigators to group allocation was not performed. A model built on a 13 V-J signature distinguished ophthalmopathy from stable hyperthyroidism, reaching roughly 88% sensitivity and 81% to 83% specificity in cross-validation and 80%/75% in testing. Most expanded thyroid clonotypes (frequency above 0.001) were also detected in blood, suggesting blood repertoires may reflect thyroid immune responses.

The CDR3 spans 19 residues, from the cysteine through the phenylalanine. CDR3 DNA only is kept here, 57 bases in frame from base 1. CDR1 and CDR2 (SGHRS, YFSETQ) derive from the germline V gene. V and J are trimmed by 2 bases and 1 base, and the gene matches miss 9 bases of the junction. This clonotype was seen repeatedly, ten times or more. The antigen it binds to is not known. Qualities for individual bases were not recorded, and no much larger clone is one base off. Hyperthyroidism patients were newly diagnosed, had a disease duration of under 2 months, and were aged 18 to 65 years. Patients with uncontrolled infections, other autoimmune diseases, pregnancy or lactation were excluded. Diagnoses were established on the basis of clinical symptoms, serum thyroxine and TRAb, thyroid ultrasound, and orbital computed tomography. Blood from progressor patients was drawn when they were first diagnosed with hyperthyroidism, before any ophthalmopathy symptoms appeared. Ficoll-Paque density gradient centrifugation was used to isolate PBMCs from about 9 ml of fresh peripheral blood. Progressor patients were initially diagnosed with Graves' hyperthyroidism and developed ophthalmopathy during follow-up. Total RNA was extracted with Trizol reagent, and quality was checked on an Agilent 2100 Bioanalyzer.

The TCR beta CDR3 regions were amplified from the RNA transcripts. A first-round RT-PCR of the TCR CDR3 used the HTBI primer set with the Qiagen OneStep RT-PCR kit. Libraries were constructed in a second round of multiplex PCR, after which size selection and purification were carried out. Sequencing of the libraries was done on an Illumina HiSeq2000 using paired-end 100 bp reads. For the original study's pipeline: SOAPnuke was used to process the raw data, with reads discarded if the reads contained adapters or uncalled bases, had a mean Phred below 15, or lacked an exact constant-primer or identifier match. High-quality paired reads were merged with COPE v1.2.5, and unique nucleotide sequences were defined as clonotypes. MiTCR v1.1 was used to align the clonotypes against IMGT TRBV, TRBD and TRBJ reference segments. Only V-J combinations with frequency above 0.0001, covering 98% to 99.2% of repertoires, were analysed. A TCS score was defined as the ratio between F50 (clonal expansion) and ExV (chaos), using BLOSUM62-based TCRdist between CDR3 peptides within each V-J. Welch's t-statistics and random forest reduced roughly 540 V-J features to roughly 13, which were used in a naive Bayes classifier (R e1071). TCRdb ran its own pipeline on the public reads, namely fastp trimming at Q25 and MiXCR clone calling, and kept in-frame beta chains. Under each unique CDR3 protein, matching rows form one entry showing the most common genes and DNA. The V and J calls reflect TCRdb's pipeline rather than the authors' work. The sample contains 280,000 or so distinct CDR3 sequences, 13% to 15% of them found a single time. The ten largest clones capture roughly 30% of the sample.

The TCR comes from a woman in her forties or fifties with Graves' hyperthyroidism that later progressed to Graves' ophthalmopathy. The V gene is TRBV5-1 and the J gene is TRBJ2-2; TRBD2 fits 12 bases in the junction. Sequencing used blood. The bases are TGCGCCAGCAGCTTCAGCCTAGCGGGAGGGCCCGGGAACACCGGGGAGCTGTTTTTT. It encodes CASSFSLAGGPGNTGELFF. Beyond the CDR3, the reference TRBV5-1 and TRBJ2-2 genes provide the residues; the full variable domain reads: KAGVTQTPRYLIKTRGQQVTLSCSPISGHRSVSWYQQTPGQGLQFLFEYFSETQRNKGNFPGRFSGRQFSNSRSEMNVSTLELGDSALYLCASSFSLAGGPGNTGELFFGEGSRLTVL.